This TCR beta chain was recovered during a study of blood T cell repertoires in COVID-19. V lost 5 bases to trimming and J lost 1 base, with 8 bases between them. This CDR3 is 13 amino acids long. In germline, CDR1 is WNHNN, CDR2 SYGVQD (reference sequence). This clone occurred once. Clones were sequenced by immunoSEQ multiplex PCR, and TCRdb holds only the in-frame ones, with some missing. This table holds some 130,000 clones, 84% found once. The clonotype comes from a man aged 35 to 55 with acute COVID-19. Material: PBMCs or T cells enriched from blood (not recorded which). This chain connects TRBV10-1 to TRBJ1-1, with a tentative D call TRBD1 (5 bases). Here the CDR3 reads CASSPTENTEAFF. CDR3 DNA: TGCGCCAGCAGTCCGACAGAGAACACTGAAGCTTTCTTT.